The 11 T cell receptor beta chains presented below share a single source sample, sequenced in a study of blood T cell repertoires in COVID-19. Sequenced by immunoSEQ multiplex PCR; TCRdb stores in-frame clones only, minus some. The sample contains some 290,000 clones, 88% of which appear only once. Sequenced: peripheral blood. The receptors here all came from a woman in her 30s with COVID-19, enrolled during active disease.

The chain links TRBV6-2 or TRBV6-3 to TRBJ2-7; the D is unclear. Germline lookup yields CDR1 MNHEY and CDR2 SVGEGT. The CDR3 runs to 14 residues. V was shortened by 6 bases and J by 0 bases, with 12 bases between the two germline ends. The DNA for the CDR3 is TGTGCCAGCAGGCCTCCAAGCGACTCCTACGAGCAGTACTTC. This gives the protein CASRPPSDSYEQYF.

A word on this clone: Relative to the germline gene, one junction end is altered; a read error may explain this. V gene TRBV4-3 combines with J gene TRBJ1-1, with TRBD1 identical over 7 bases. CDR3 length: 13 amino acids. Germline-derived CDR1 and CDR2 are LGHNA and YSLEER. Here the CDR3 DNA reads TGCGCCAGCAGCGAAGACAGGGTTGCTGAAGCTTTCTTT. It specifies CASSEDRVAEAFF.

The chain uses TRBV2 and TRBJ1-5; 7 bases line up with TRBD1. With 4 bases clipped from V and 7 bases from J, the junction kept 7 bases outside the gene matches. The V gene's germline CDR1 is SNHLY and CDR2 FYNNEI. The CDR3 consists of 14 residues. The CDR3 bases are TGTGCCAGCAGTGGCAGGGGGGCTAACCAGCCCCAGCATTTT. Protein product: CASSGRGANQPQHF.

In this sample, this clone turned up once. J is TRBJ1-6 and V is TRBV28; 9 bases match TRBD1. In germline, CDR1 is MDHEN, CDR2 SYDVKM. Trimming removed 6 bases from V and 4 bases from J; junction bases left unmatched: 4. The CDR3 sequence is 15 residues long. The CDR3 is CASSPDRGYNSPLHF. The CDR3 DNA reads as TGTGCCAGCAGCCCGGACAGGGGATATAATTCACCCCTCCACTTT.

The rearrangement uses TRBV9 and TRBJ2-5; 14 nucleotides align to TRBD2. Germline-derived CDR1 and CDR2 are SGDLS and YYNGEE. The CDR3 consists of 18 residues. V shed 0 bases and J 4 bases; nucleotides not matched to a gene: 8. CDR3 sequence reads: CASSVAPGLAGVRETQYF. The CDR3 nucleotides read TGTGCCAGCAGCGTAGCCCCGGGACTAGCGGGAGTCAGAGAGACCCAGTACTTC.

Only one count was recorded for this clone. The rearrangement links TRBV4-1 to TRBJ1-3; a possible D gene is TRBD1 (6 bases). Germline V gene lookup returns CDR1 MGHRA and CDR2 YSYEKL. The CDR3 sequence is 17 residues long. The ends were cut back, 4 bases at V and 0 bases at J, with 16 bases in the middle. The CDR3 DNA reads TGCGCCAGCAGCCCGAACTCGGGGGGCCACTCTGGAAACACCATATATTTT. Amino acid sequence: CASSPNSGGHSGNTIYF.

The V and J genes are TRBV9 and TRBJ2-1; D gene unclear. The CDR3 loop spans 11 amino acids. Trimming left V 5 bases short and J 7 bases short, with 7 bases between. CDR1 and CDR2 (germline): SGDLS, YYNGEE. The CDR3 spells CASSTLNEQFF. CDR3 sequence (DNA): TGTGCCAGCAGTACTCTTAATGAGCAGTTCTTC.

The chain carries TRBV24-1 and TRBJ1-5; 8 bases are shared with TRBD1. V lost 4 bases, J lost 6 bases, and 4 bases stayed unmatched. This CDR3 comprises 14 residues. Germline CDR1 KGHDR, CDR2 SFDVKD. The CDR3 spells CATSEGDRGQPQHF. CDR3 DNA: TGTGCCACCAGTGAAGGTGACAGGGGTCAGCCCCAGCATTTT.

The chain employs TRBV6-6 and TRBJ1-1; D is possibly TRBD1 (6 bases). Between the trimmed V and J ends, which lost 0 bases and 7 bases, there was a span of 15 bases. The CDR3 length is 15 residues. Germline assignment: CDR1 MNHNY and CDR2 SVGAGI (reference sequence). The CDR3 loop is CASSYSRGKEDEAFF. The DNA of the CDR3 is TGTGCCAGCAGTTACTCGAGGGGGAAAGAGGATGAAGCTTTCTTT.

The chain uses TRBV9 and TRBJ2-1, with D possibly matching TRBD2 (5 bases). Germline V gene data show CDR1 as SGDLS and CDR2 as YYNGEE. The CDR3 is made up of 13 amino acids. Trimming stripped 4 bases from V and 5 bases from J, with 10 bases between. The CDR3 bases are TGTGCCAGCAGCCCACCGAGGGACAATGAGCAGTTCTTC. Translation: CASSPPRDNEQFF.

The table lists this clone with a few counts. The gene calls are TRBV2 and TRBJ2-7; tentatively, D is TRBD1 (5 bases). This CDR3 comprises 13 residues. With 7 bases removed from V and 2 bases from J, the gap between germline ends came to 12 bases. Germline lookup yields CDR1 SNHLY and CDR2 FYNNEI. The CDR3 nucleotides are TGTGCCAGCACAGGAGACAGTCCCTACGAGCAGTACTTC. This sequence encodes CASTGDSPYEQYF.